The entry that follows covers one T cell receptor beta chain sequence. What it binds is not known. This sample is drawn from a study of early T cells in non-severe SARS-CoV-2 infection. Turning to the study itself: Sequencing was performed on bulk RNA from unsorted whole blood, leaving chains unpaired. Study-level results: The VDJdb matching leaned toward anti-spike CD8 responses and overlooked private and CD4 specificities.

As part of library construction, unique molecular identifiers were attached to individual cDNA molecules. TCRdb fed the 5' RACE reads into MiXCR, producing one record per CDR3 protein. This sample has more than 60,000 distinct CDR3 sequences, with 12% found just once. The V and J ends lost 8 bases and 2 bases, in that order; junction bases with no gene match: 2. CDR1 is MNHNY, CDR2 SVGAGI, per germline (reference sequence). CDR3 length equals 13 residues. The sequencing here drew on whole blood, taken at baseline. The chain is built from TRBV6-6 and TRBJ1-5; 8 bases line up with TRBD1. The origin of this receptor is an adult who was a healthcare worker with PCR-confirmed SARS-CoV-2 infection or an uninfected control (not recorded which). CDR3 residues: CASEQGGNQPQHF. CDR3 DNA: TGTGCCAGCGAACAGGGGGGCAATCAGCCCCAGCATTTT.